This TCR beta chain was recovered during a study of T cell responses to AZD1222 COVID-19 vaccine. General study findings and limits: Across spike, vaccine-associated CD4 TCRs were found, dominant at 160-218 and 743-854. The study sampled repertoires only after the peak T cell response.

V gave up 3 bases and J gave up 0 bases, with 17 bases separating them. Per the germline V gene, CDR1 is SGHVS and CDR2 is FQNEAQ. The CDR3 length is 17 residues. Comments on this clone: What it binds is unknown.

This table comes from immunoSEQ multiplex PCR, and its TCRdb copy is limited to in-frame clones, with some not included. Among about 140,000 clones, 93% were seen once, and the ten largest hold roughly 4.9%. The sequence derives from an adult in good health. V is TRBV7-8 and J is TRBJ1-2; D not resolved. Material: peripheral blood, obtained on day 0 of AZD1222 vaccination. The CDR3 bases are TGTGCCAGCAGCTTGGTTTCGGCCGGATCAACTAACTATGGCTACACCTTC. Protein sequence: CASSLVSAGSTNYGYTF.